This TCR beta chain was obtained from a study of T cells after yellow fever vaccination. Overall study: Libraries from low-cell-number fractions were prepared with the SMART-Seq v4 Ultra Low Input RNA kit.

The 5'RACE template-switching step produced TCR cDNA and added a universal primer site and UMIs. TCRdb re-analysed the 5' RACE reads in MiXCR, keeping a single row per CDR3 protein. The repertoire includes 300,000 to 350,000 distinct CDR3 sequences, 3.5% to 4.5% of them detected once, and less than 20% sits in the top ten. Notes on the study in general: A minor fraction of clonotypes spanned both CD4 and CD8 compartments.

The sample holds a few counts of this clonotype. As yet, its antigen is unknown. CDR1 and CDR2 from the germline V gene are MNHNY and SVGAGI (reference sequence). This CDR3 is 15 amino acids long. The ends were cut back, 6 bases at V and 0 bases at J, with 9 bases in the middle. The TCR comes from a man aged 18-30 years who received the YFV17D yellow fever vaccine. The V gene is TRBV6-6, the J gene TRBJ2-6; the D is unclear. Sequences were derived from PBMCs, sampled 15 days after the yellow fever booster vaccination. CDR3 in DNA: TGTGCCAGCAGCGATCCCGCCTCTGGGGCCAACGTCCTGACTTTC. It translates to CASSDPASGANVLTF.